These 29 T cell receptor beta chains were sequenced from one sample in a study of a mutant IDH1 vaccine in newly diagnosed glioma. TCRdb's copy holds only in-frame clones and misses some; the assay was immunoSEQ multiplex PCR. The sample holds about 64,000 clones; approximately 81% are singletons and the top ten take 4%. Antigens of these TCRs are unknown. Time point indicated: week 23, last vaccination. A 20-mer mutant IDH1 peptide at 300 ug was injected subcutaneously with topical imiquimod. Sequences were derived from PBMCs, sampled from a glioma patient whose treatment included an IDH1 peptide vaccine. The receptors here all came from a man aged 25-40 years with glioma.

This CDR3 reads CASRVTSSGGATDTQYF. The CDR3 bases are TGCGCCAGCAGGGTCACATCTAGCGGGGGGGCCACAGATACGCAGTATTTT. The J gene is TRBJ2-3, the V gene TRBV5-1, with TRBD2 matching 12 bases. The CDR3 runs 17 residues. Germline values: CDR1 SGHRS, CDR2 YFSETQ. V dropped 5 bases and J dropped 2; count of bases not matched to a gene: 9.

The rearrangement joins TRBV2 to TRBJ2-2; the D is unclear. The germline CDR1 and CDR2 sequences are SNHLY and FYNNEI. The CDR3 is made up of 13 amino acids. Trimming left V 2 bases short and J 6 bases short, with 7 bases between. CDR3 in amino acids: CASSEWGPGELFF. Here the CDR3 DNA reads TGTGCCAGCAGTGAATGGGGTCCCGGGGAGCTGTTTTTT. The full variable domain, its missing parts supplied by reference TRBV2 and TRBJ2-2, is EPEVTQTPSHQVTQMGQEVILRCVPISNHLYFYWYRQILGQKVEFLVSFYNNEISEKSEIFDDQFSVERPDGSNFTLKIRSTKLEDSAMYFCASSEWGPGELFFGEGSRLTVL.

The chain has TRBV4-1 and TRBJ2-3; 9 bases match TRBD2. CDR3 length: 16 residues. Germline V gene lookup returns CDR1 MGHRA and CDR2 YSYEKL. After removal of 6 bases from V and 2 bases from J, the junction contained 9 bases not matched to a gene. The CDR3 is CASRLGGGGVTDTQYF. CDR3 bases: TGCGCCAGCAGATTAGGGGGCGGGGGGGTCACAGATACGCAGTATTTT.

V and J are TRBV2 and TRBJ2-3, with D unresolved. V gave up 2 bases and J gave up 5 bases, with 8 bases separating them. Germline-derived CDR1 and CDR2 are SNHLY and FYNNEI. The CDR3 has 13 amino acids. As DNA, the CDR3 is TGTGCCAGCAGTGAAAGGTGGGAAGATACGCAGTATTTT. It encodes CASSERWEDTQYF.

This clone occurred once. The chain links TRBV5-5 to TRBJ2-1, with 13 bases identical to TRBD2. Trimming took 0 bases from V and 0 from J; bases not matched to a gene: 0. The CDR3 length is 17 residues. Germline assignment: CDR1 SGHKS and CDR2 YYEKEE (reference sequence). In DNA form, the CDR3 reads TGTGCCAGCAGCTTGGGACTAGCGGGGGGCTCCTACAATGAGCAGTTCTTC. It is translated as CASSLGLAGGSYNEQFF.

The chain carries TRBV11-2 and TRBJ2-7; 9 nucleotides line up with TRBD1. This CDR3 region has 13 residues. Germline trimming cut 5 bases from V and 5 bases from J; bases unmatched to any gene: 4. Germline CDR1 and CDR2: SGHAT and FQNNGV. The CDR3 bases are TGTGCCAGCAGCCTAACAGGGGGCGACGAGCAGTACTTC. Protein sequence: CASSLTGGDEQYF.

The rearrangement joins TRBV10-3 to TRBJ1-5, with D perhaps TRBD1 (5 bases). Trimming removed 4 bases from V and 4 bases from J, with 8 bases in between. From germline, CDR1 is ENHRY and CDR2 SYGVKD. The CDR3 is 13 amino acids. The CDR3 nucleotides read TGTGCCATCAGTGTCGAGGGGAATCAGCCCCAGCATTTT. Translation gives CAISVEGNQPQHF.

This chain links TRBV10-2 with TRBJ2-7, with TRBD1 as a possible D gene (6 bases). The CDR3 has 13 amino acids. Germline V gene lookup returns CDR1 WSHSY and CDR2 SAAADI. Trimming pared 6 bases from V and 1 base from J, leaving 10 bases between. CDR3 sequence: CASRPDRSYEQYF. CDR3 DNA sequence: TGCGCCAGCAGGCCGGACAGATCCTACGAGCAGTACTTC.

The CDR3 DNA is TGTGCCAGCAGCCATCAGGGACAAATGAACACTGAAGCTTTCTTT. Protein product: CASSHQGQMNTEAFF. The chain uses TRBV7-9 and TRBJ1-1; D may be TRBD1 (6 bases). Deletions cut 5 bases from V and 0 bases from J, with 13 bases between. Looked up from germline, CDR1 is SEHNR and CDR2 is FQNEAQ (reference sequence). The CDR3 totals 15 residues.

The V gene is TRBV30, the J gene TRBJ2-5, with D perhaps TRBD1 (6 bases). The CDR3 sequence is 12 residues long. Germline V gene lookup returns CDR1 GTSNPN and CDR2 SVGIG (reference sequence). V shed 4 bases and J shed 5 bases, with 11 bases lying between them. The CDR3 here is CAWNRVRETQYF. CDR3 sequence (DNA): TGTGCCTGGAACAGGGTCAGGGAGACCCAGTACTTC.

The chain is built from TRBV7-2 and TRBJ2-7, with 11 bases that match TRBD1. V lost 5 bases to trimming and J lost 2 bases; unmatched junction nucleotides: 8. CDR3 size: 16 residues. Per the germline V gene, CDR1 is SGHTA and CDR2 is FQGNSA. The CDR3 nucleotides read TGTGCCAGCAGCCCGACACCGGGACAGGGGGCCTACGAGCAGTACTTC. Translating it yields CASSPTPGQGAYEQYF.

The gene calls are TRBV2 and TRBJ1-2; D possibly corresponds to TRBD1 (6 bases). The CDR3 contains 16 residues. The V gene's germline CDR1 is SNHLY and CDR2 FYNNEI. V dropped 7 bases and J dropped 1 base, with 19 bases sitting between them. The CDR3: CASMGKQGRFNYGYTF. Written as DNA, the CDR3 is TGTGCCAGCATGGGAAAACAGGGTCGATTTAACTATGGCTACACCTTC.

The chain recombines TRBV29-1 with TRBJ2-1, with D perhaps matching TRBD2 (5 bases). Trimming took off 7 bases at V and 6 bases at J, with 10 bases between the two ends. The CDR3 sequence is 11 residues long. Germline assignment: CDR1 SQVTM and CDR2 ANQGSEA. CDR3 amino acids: CSAGRGNEQFF. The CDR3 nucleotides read TGCAGCGCTGGACGGGGCAATGAGCAGTTCTTC.

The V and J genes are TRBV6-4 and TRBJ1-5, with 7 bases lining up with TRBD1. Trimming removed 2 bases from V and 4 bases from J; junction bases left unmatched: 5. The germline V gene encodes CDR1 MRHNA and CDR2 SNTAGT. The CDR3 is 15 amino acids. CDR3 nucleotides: TGTGCCAGCAGTGACGGGGCAGGGGGGAATCAGCCCCAGCATTTT. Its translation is CASSDGAGGNQPQHF.

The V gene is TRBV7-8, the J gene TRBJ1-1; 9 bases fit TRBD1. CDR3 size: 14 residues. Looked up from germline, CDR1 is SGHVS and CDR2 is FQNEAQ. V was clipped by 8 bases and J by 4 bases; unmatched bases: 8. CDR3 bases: TGTGCCAGCGACAGGGGGGGGCGGGTCACTGAAGCTTTCTTT. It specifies CASDRGGRVTEAFF.

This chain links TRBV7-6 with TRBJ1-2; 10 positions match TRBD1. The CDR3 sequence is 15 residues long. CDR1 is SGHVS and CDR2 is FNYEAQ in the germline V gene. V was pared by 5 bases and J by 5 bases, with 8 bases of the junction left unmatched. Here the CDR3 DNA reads TGTGCCAGCAGCCGGACAGGGGGAGGAAGGTATGGCTACACCTTC. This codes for CASSRTGGGRYGYTF.

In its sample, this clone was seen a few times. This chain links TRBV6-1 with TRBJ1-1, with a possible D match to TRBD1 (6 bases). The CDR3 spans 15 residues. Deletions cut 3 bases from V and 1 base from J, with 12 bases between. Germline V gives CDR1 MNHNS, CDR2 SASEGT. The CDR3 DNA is TGTGCCAGCAGTGAGGGACACATTGAGAACACTGAAGCTTTCTTT. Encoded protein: CASSEGHIENTEAFF.

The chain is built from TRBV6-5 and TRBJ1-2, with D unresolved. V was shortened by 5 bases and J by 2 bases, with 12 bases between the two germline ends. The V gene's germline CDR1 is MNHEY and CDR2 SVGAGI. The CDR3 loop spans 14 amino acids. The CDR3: CASSPNTLNYGYTF. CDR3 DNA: TGTGCCAGCAGTCCAAACACGTTGAACTATGGCTACACCTTC.

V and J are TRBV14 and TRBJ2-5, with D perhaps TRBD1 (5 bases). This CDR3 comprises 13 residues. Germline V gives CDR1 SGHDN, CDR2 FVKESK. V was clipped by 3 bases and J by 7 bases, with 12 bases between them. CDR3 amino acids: CASSQDMYGTQYF. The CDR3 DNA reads TGTGCCAGCAGCCAGGACATGTATGGGACCCAGTACTTC.

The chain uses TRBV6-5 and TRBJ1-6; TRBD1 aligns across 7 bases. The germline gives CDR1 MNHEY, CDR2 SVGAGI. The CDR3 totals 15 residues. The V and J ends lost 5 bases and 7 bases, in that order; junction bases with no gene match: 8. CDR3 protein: CASSQTGTANSPLHF. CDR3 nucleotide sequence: TGTGCCAGCAGTCAAACCGGGACAGCGAATTCACCCCTCCACTTT.

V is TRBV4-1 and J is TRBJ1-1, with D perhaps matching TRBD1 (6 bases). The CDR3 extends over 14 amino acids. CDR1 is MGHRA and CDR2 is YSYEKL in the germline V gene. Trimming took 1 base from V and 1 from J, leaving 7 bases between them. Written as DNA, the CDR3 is TGCGCCAGCAGCCAAGCGGACAGGAACACTGAAGCTTTCTTT. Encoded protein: CASSQADRNTEAFF.

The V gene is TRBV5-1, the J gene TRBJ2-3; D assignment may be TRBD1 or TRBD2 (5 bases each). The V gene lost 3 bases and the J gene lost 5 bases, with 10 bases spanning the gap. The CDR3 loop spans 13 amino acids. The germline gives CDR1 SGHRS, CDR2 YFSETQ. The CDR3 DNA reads TGCGCCAGCAGCTGGGACGTCCAAGATACGCAGTATTTT. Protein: CASSWDVQDTQYF.

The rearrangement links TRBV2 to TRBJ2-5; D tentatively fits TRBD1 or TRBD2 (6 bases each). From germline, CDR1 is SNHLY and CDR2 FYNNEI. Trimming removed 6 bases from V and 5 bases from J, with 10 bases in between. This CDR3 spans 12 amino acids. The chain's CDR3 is CASSGGRETQYF. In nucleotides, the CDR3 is TGTGCCAGCAGCGGGGGCCGGGAGACCCAGTACTTC.

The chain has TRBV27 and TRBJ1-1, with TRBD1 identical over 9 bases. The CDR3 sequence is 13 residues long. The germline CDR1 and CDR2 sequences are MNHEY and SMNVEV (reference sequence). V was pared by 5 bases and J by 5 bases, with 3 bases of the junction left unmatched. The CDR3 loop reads CASSPTGGTEAFF. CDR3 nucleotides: TGTGCCAGCAGTCCGACAGGGGGGACTGAAGCTTTCTTT.

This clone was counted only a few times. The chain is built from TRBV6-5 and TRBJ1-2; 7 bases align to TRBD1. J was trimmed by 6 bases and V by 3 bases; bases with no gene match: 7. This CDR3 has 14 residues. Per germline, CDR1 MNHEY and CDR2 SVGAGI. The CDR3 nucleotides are TGTGCCAGCAGTTATAAATGGGGACAGAATGGCTACACCTTC. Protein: CASSYKWGQNGYTF.

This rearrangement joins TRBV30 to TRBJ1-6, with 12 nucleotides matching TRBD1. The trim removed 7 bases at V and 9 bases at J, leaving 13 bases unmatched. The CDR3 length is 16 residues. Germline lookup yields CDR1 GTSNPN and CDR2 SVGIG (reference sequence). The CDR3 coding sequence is TGTGCCTTACAGGGACAGGGGGCGCGGGTCGGTTCACCCCTCCACTTT. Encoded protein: CALQGQGARVGSPLHF.

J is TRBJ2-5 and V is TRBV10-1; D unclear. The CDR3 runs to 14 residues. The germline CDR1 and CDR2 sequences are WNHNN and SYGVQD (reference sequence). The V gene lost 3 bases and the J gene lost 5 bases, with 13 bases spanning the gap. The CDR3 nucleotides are TGCGCCAGCAGTGACCGGTTCGGGTTTGAGACCCAGTACTTC. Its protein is CASSDRFGFETQYF.

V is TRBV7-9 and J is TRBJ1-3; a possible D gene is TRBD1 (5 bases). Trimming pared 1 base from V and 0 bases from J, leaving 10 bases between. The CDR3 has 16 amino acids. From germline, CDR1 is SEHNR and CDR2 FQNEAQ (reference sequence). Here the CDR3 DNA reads TGTGCCAGCAGCTTAGGACAGATCGGCTCTGGAAACACCATATATTTT. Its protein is CASSLGQIGSGNTIYF.

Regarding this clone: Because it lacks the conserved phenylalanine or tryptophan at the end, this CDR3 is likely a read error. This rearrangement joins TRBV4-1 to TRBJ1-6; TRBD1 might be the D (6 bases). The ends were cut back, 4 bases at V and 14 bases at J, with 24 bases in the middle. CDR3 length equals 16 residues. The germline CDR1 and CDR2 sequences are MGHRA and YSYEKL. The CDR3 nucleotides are TGCGCCAGCAGCCGTGGACAGTTGGGCATTCCGGGGGCCCTCCACCTT. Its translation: CASSRGQLGIPGALHL.